A selection of T cell receptor beta chains follows, all from one sample in a study of beta chain features in type 1 diabetes. Sequenced by immunoSEQ multiplex PCR; TCRdb stores in-frame clones only, minus some. The table has over 150,000 clones, less than 9.5% seen once. Material for sequencing was central memory CD4+ T cells from blood. The receptors stem from a man younger than 35 in good health. CDR3s include the opening cysteine and the closing phenylalanine or tryptophan. The D gene is left open where the match is weak. Clone size is given for some rows only: seen once, a few or many times, or a class if the clone is expanded.

v_call	clone_size	j_call	d_call	cdr3_nt	cdr3_aa
TRBV28	-	TRBJ1-1	-	TGTGCCAGCTTTACCGAGGGCACTGAAGCTTTCTTT	CASFTEGTEAFF
TRBV5-1	many	TRBJ1-2	-	TGCGCCAGCAGCATCATCGGGGAGGGCGGCTACACCTTC	CASSIIGEGGYTF
TRBV5-4	few	TRBJ2-5	TRBD2	TGTGCCAGCAGCACTCGGACTAGCGGGAGTGAGACCCAGTACTTC	CASSTRTSGSETQYF
TRBV7-9	-	TRBJ1-4	TRBD1	TGTGCCAGCAGCTTTGACAGGGGGGCTAATGAAAAACTGTTTTTT	CASSFDRGANEKLFF
TRBV4-1	-	TRBJ2-1	TRBD1	TGCGCCAGCAGCCAACATAAAACAGGGGGCTCCTACAATGAGCAGTTCTTC	CASSQHKTGGSYNEQFF
TRBV7-9	many	TRBJ1-1	TRBD1	TGTGCCAGCAGCTCCGGGACAGGGCCGGGGGCTGAAGCTTTCTTT	CASSSGTGPGAEAFF
TRBV28	few	TRBJ2-1	TRBD1	TGTGCCAGCAGTACAGGGGGCGCCTACAATGAGCAGTTCTTC	CASSTGGAYNEQFF
TRBV19	few	TRBJ1-5	TRBD1	TGTGCCAGTAGTTCCCGGACAGGCCGGCGGCCCAATCAGCCCCAGCATTTT	CASSSRTGRRPNQPQHF
TRBV18	few	TRBJ2-5	TRBD1	TGTGCCAGCTCACCAAGTCAACAGGGGGTAGGAGAGACCCAGTACTTC	CASSPSQQGVGETQYF
TRBV27	-	TRBJ2-5	TRBD1	TGTGCCAGCAGTCCCCGGACAGGGAAAGAGACCCAGTACTTC	CASSPRTGKETQYF
TRBV5-4	-	TRBJ2-5	-	TGTGCCAGCAGAATGAACAGGGTTGGCGGAGAGACCCAGTACTTC	CASRMNRVGGETQYF
TRBV28	-	TRBJ2-2	TRBD2	TGTGCCAGCAGTCTAGCGGGAGTAATGACTGGGGAGCTGTTTTTT	CASSLAGVMTGELFF